These T cell receptor beta chains were read from a single sample in a study of T cell repertoires in cytomegalovirus infection. A single record per CDR3 protein comes from TCRdb applying MiXCR to the reads. The sample has approximately 1,000,000 distinct CDR3 sequences, roughly 30% seen once; the top ten hold roughly 13%. These receptors have no identified antigens. Here the sequenced sample was cultured CD8+ T cells from PBMCs, taken from culture after CMV antigen stimulation. These receptors were taken from a human donor in good health (CMV status not recorded). Some clones in this sample may be carry-over from other donors' samples. CDR3s include the opening cysteine and the closing phenylalanine or tryptophan. Each record gives: D gene, V gene, J gene, clone size, CDR3 DNA, CDR3 protein. D genes are given only for firm matches. Expanded clones are given a class, and other clones once, few, many or no size at all.

D: TRBD2; V: TRBV20-1; J: TRBJ2-3; size: NA; DNA: TGCAGGGTAGCCGGGACTAGCGGGGGAGGCACAGATACGCAGTATTTT; CDR3: CRVAGTSGGGTDTQYF
D: TRBD1; V: TRBV7-9; J: TRBJ1-4; size: few; DNA: TGTGCCAGCAGCTACACAGGCAGGGGGGATGAAAAACTGTTTTTT; CDR3: CASSYTGRGDEKLFF
D: TRBD1; V: TRBV7-9; J: TRBJ1-5; size: NA; DNA: TGTGCCAGCAGCTCGACCTCGGGACAGGGTAATCAGCCCCAGCATTTT; CDR3: CASSSTSGQGNQPQHF
D: NA; V: TRBV7-2; J: TRBJ1-1; size: NA; DNA: TGTGCCAGCAGCTTGGAGGGGAACACTGAAGCTTACTTT; CDR3: CASSLEGNTEAYF
D: TRBD2; V: TRBV14; J: TRBJ2-3; size: NA; DNA: TGTGCCAGCAGCCGAATAATAAAGGGACTAGCTGGCGATACGCAGTATTTT; CDR3: CASSRIIKGLAGDTQYF
D: NA; V: TRBV12-5; J: TRBJ1-1; size: NA; DNA: TGTGCTAGTGGCTCCGACCCGGGCGCTGAAGCTTTCTTT; CDR3: CASGSDPGAEAFF
D: NA; V: TRBV6-5; J: TRBJ2-3; size: NA; DNA: TGTGCCAGCAGTTACTCCGTTTGGGACGGACCTAGCACAGATACGCAGTATTTT; CDR3: CASSYSVWDGPSTDTQYF
D: TRBD2; V: TRBV7-9; J: TRBJ2-1; size: NA; DNA: TGTGCCAGCAGCCTAACCCTGCTAGGGACTAGCAATGAGCAGTTCTTC; CDR3: CASSLTLLGTSNEQFF
D: TRBD1; V: TRBV5-1; J: TRBJ1-1; size: NA; DNA: TGCGCCAGCAGCGCGGGACAGGGGGATAGAACTGAAGCTTTCTTT; CDR3: CASSAGQGDRTEAFF
D: TRBD1; V: TRBV19; J: TRBJ1-5; size: NA; DNA: TGTGCCAGTAGTACCCCGGACAGGTCTTATCAGCCCCAGCATTTT; CDR3: CASSTPDRSYQPQHF
D: NA; V: TRBV7-2; J: TRBJ1-6; size: many; DNA: TGTGCCAGCAGCTTAGAGGGGCATTCACCCCTCCACTTT; CDR3: CASSLEGHSPLHF
D: NA; V: TRBV27; J: TRBJ2-5; size: NA; DNA: TGTGCCAGCAGTTCGTCGTCGTGGTCCCAGTACTTC; CDR3: CASSSSSWSQYF
D: NA; V: TRBV12-3/TRBV12-4; J: TRBJ1-1; size: NA; DNA: TGTGCCAGCACCCCCTGGGGCGGCGCGCCGGAAGCTTTCTTT; CDR3: CASTPWGGAPEAFF
D: NA; V: TRBV6-1; J: TRBJ2-4; size: few; DNA: TGTGCCACGCAGGATGTTAGCTCCCAAAACATTCAGTACTTC; CDR3: CATQDVSSQNIQYF
D: NA; V: TRBV18; J: TRBJ1-6; size: NA; DNA: TGTGCCAGCTCACCAGTAACTAGAGGGACCCGGGGTAATTCACCCCTCCACTTT; CDR3: CASSPVTRGTRGNSPLHF
D: NA; V: TRBV6-1; J: TRBJ2-1; size: few; DNA: TGTGCCAGCAGTGATTTGAGCGGGTTGAGAAATGAGCAGTTCTTC; CDR3: CASSDLSGLRNEQFF
D: NA; V: TRBV14; J: TRBJ1-1; size: few; DNA: TGTGCCAGCAGCCAGGAAGGACACTTGAACACTGAAGCTTTCTTT; CDR3: CASSQEGHLNTEAFF
D: TRBD1; V: TRBV12-3/TRBV12-4; J: TRBJ2-5; size: once; DNA: TGTGCCGACGGGACAGGGCAAAAGACCCAGTACTTC; CDR3: CADGTGQKTQYF
D: NA; V: TRBV7-6; J: TRBJ1-1; size: many; DNA: TGTGCCAGCAGGGGGGGGGCTAGCACTGAAGCTTTCTTT; CDR3: CASRGGASTEAFF
D: NA; V: TRBV10-3; J: TRBJ2-6; size: NA; DNA: TGTGCCATCAGTGAGATTTGGACAGGGAGGGCTGCGGCCAACGTCCTGACTTTC; CDR3: CAISEIWTGRAAANVLTF
D: NA; V: TRBV27; J: TRBJ2-2; size: few; DNA: TGTGCCAGCAGCCCATACGGGGGGCTATACACCGGGGAGCTGTTTTTT; CDR3: CASSPYGGLYTGELFF
D: NA; V: TRBV6-2/TRBV6-3; J: TRBJ1-5; size: few; DNA: TGTGCCAGCAGTCGGGGGCTGTATAGCAATCAGCCCCAGCATTTT; CDR3: CASSRGLYSNQPQHF
D: TRBD2; V: TRBV24-1; J: TRBJ2-1; size: few; DNA: TGTGCTATCGGTAAGCGGGGGGACAATGAGCAGTTCTTC; CDR3: CAIGKRGDNEQFF
D: NA; V: TRBV20-1; J: TRBJ1-6; size: once; DNA: TGCAGTGCTACTAACAGTGGGTCACCCCTCCACTTT; CDR3: CSATNSGSPLHF
D: NA; V: TRBV6-2/TRBV6-3; J: TRBJ1-2; size: NA; DNA: TGTGCCAGCGGACCTTCGGGCCTGGAGTATGGCTACACCTTC; CDR3: CASGPSGLEYGYTF
D: TRBD1; V: TRBV6-5; J: TRBJ2-5; size: few; DNA: TGTGCCAGCAGTTACGGTGGACAGGGAAAAGAGACCCAGTACTTC; CDR3: CASSYGGQGKETQYF
D: NA; V: TRBV12-3/TRBV12-4; J: TRBJ2-1; size: NA; DNA: TGTGCCAGCAGTTTCCAGTCCTACAATGAGCAGTTCTTC; CDR3: CASSFQSYNEQFF
D: NA; V: TRBV12-3/TRBV12-4; J: TRBJ1-2; size: NA; DNA: TGTGCCAGCAGTGTAGGTAGCTATGGCTACACCTTC; CDR3: CASSVGSYGYTF
D: NA; V: TRBV13; J: TRBJ2-5; size: NA; DNA: TGTGCCAGCAGCTTAGGCTTTTCGGAGACCCAGTACTTC; CDR3: CASSLGFSETQYF
D: NA; V: TRBV24-1; J: TRBJ2-5; size: NA; DNA: TGTGCCTTAAGAGGACAGCACCAAGAGACCCAGTACTTC; CDR3: CALRGQHQETQYF
D: TRBD1; V: TRBV19; J: TRBJ2-7; size: few; DNA: TGTGCCACCGCCCTCCGGGACAGTTCCTTCTACGAGCAGTACTTC; CDR3: CATALRDSSFYEQYF
D: TRBD2; V: TRBV7-8; J: TRBJ2-1; size: few; DNA: TGTGCCAGCAGCTTACGACTAGCGGGGTCCCACAATGAGCAGTTCTTC; CDR3: CASSLRLAGSHNEQFF
D: NA; V: TRBV4-1; J: TRBJ1-2; size: few; DNA: TGCGCCAGCAGCCAAGGTGGAGGGAGCTATGGCTACACCTTC; CDR3: CASSQGGGSYGYTF
D: NA; V: TRBV4-1; J: TRBJ1-2; size: NA; DNA: TGCACCAGCAGCCAAGACATAGGATGGGGGTCTGGCTACACCTTC; CDR3: CTSSQDIGWGSGYTF
D: NA; V: TRBV7-2; J: TRBJ2-5; size: many; DNA: TGTGCCAGCAGCTTAAACGGGATAAAAGGTGGGGAGACCCAGTACTTC; CDR3: CASSLNGIKGGETQYF
D: NA; V: TRBV27; J: TRBJ1-2; size: few; DNA: TGTGCCAGCAGTTCGAGCAGAACCCGCAGCTGGGGCTACACCTTC; CDR3: CASSSSRTRSWGYTF
D: NA; V: TRBV12-3/TRBV12-4; J: TRBJ1-2; size: NA; DNA: TGTGCCAGCACCAGGGGCCGGACCAACTATGGCTACACCTTC; CDR3: CASTRGRTNYGYTF
D: NA; V: TRBV7-3; J: TRBJ1-3; size: NA; DNA: TGTGCCAGCAGCTCTCCTCTAGTTACTGGAAACACCATATATTTT; CDR3: CASSSPLVTGNTIYF
D: TRBD1; V: TRBV12-3/TRBV12-4; J: TRBJ1-2; size: many; DNA: TGTGCCAGCAGCGGGGGACAGGGGAACTATGGCTACACCTTC; CDR3: CASSGGQGNYGYTF
D: NA; V: TRBV7-6; J: TRBJ2-7; size: NA; DNA: TGTGCCAGCAGCCCCACCCCAGGCTCCTACGAGCAGTACTTC; CDR3: CASSPTPGSYEQYF
D: TRBD1; V: TRBV15; J: TRBJ2-2; size: NA; DNA: TGTGCCACCAGCAGACGGGGACAGGGGCCTCCAAGTGGGGAGCTGTTTTTT; CDR3: CATSRRGQGPPSGELFF